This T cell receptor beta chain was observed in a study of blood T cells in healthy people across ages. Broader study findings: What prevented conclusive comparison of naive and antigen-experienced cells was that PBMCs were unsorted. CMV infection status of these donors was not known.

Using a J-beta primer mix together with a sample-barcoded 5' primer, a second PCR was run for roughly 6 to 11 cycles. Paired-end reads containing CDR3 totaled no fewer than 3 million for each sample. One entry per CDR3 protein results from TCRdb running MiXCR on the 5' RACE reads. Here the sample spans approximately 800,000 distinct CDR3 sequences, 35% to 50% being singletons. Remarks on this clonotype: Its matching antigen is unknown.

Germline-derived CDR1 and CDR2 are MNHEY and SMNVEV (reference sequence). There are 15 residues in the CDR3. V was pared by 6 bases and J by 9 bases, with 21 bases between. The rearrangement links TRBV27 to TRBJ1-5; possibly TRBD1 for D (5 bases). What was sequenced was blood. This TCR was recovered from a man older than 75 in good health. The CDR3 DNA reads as TGTGCCAGCAGCCCGCAGGGCATTGACACTCGGCCCCAGCATTTT. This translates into CASSPQGIDTRPQHF.